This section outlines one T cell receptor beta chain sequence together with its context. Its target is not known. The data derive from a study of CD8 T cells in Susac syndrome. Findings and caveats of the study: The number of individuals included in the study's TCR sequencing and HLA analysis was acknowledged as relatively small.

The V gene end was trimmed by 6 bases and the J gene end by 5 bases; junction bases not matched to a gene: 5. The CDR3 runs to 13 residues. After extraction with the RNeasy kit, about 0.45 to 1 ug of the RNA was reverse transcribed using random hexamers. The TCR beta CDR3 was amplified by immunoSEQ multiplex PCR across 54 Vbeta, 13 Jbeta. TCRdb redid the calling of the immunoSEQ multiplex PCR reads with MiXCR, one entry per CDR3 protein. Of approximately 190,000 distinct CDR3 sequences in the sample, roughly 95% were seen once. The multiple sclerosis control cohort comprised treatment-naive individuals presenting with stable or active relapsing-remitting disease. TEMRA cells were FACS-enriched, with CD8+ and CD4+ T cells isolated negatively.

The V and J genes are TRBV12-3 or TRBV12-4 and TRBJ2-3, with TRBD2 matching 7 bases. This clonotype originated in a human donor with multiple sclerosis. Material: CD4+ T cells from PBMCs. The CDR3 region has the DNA TGTGCCAGCAGAAATTGGGGGGGAGATACGCAGTATTTT. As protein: CASRNWGGDTQYF.